This record covers a single T cell receptor (beta chain). This clonotype has a handful of counts. What antigen it recognizes has not been identified. Per-base quality was not reported, and no clone a single base away is much larger than it. Inclusive of the bounding cysteine and phenylalanine, the CDR3 is 16 residues long. The only DNA kept is the CDR3, 48 bases in frame from the first base. The data stem from a study of T cells after yellow fever vaccination (dated by TCRdb to the late 2010s). Turning to the overall study: Libraries from fractions with low cell numbers were prepared with the SMART-Seq v4 Ultra Low Input RNA kit. Blood was collected at multiple timepoints before and after primary and secondary immunization, and bulk PBMC replicates and cell subsets were isolated. Two healthy male donors, one aged 18 to 30 and one aged 30 to 40 years, were included in the cohort. To track T-cell clones before and after primary and booster YFV17D yellow fever vaccination, bulk TCR alpha and beta repertoires were sequenced longitudinally. Results the study describes overall, beyond this receptor: Computational filtering was required because FACS-sorted repertoires could contain abundant contaminating clonotypes from the bulk population. After the booster, most of the clones that had expanded following primary vaccination were detected again (roughly 96% of CD4 and around 90% of CD8), which suggests that memory was broadly maintained. A small share of clonotypes was detected in both CD4 and CD8 compartments, with the overlap likely arising from convergent recombination. Only two donors were included in the study, so the extent to which the findings can be generalized is limited. The secondary T-cell response was weaker than the primary response but faster, peaking on day 5 instead of day 15.

For sequencing, an Illumina NovaSeq 6000 was employed. TCR cDNA was made using 5'RACE template switching, a step that added a universal primer site and unique molecular identifiers. Priming of cDNA synthesis was performed from both the TCR alpha and TCR beta constant segments. Library amplification used two PCR steps, and the second PCR step added sample barcodes and sequencing adapters. Sequencing of libraries was done on Illumina HiSeq 2500 (2x100 bp) or NovaSeq (2x150 bp). The authors' analysis ran thus. Demultiplexing of reads and collapsing into UMI consensus sequences were performed with MIGEC, and V(D)J alignment was carried out with MiXCR. Using edgeR on replicate PBMC samples, clonotypes were called vaccine-responding if FDR was below 0.01 and the log2 fold change was above 5 up to day 15. Each bulk clonotype received a CD4 or CD8 identity based on whether the sequenced CD4 or CD8 repertoire contained that clonotype at higher abundance. TCRdb itself trimmed the public reads at Q25 with fastp, ran MiXCR and retained productive beta chains. One record per CDR3 amino acid sequence lists the most common genes and DNA. It is TCRdb's table, rather than the study itself, that gives the V and J calls and clone size. This sample is represented by about 350,000 distinct CDR3 sequences; approximately 12% of them were singletons. 2.5% to 4% of the sample is taken by the ten largest.

The treatment or condition label on this specimen signifies: live attenuated yellow fever vaccine strain. A standard Ficoll-Paque protocol was used to isolate PBMCs from peripheral blood. Dynabeads CD4 and CD8 positive selection kits were used to isolate the CD4 and CD8 T-cell fractions. TriZol was used to extract RNA from bulk PBMCs, from CD4 and CD8 fractions, and from dextramer-positive and dextramer-negative fractions. Here the chain combines TRBV3-2 and TRBJ2-6. TRBV3-2 is described as a pseudogene. The starting material was CD4+ T cells sorted from PBMCs, obtained 15 days after the yellow fever booster vaccination. This clonotype was sampled from a man aged 18-30 years who received the YFV17D yellow fever vaccine. The DNA sequence reads TGTGCCAGCATCCAGGGAATTGGATCTGGGGCCAACGTCCTGACTTTC. This translates into CASIQGIGSGANVLTF.